These 9 T cell receptor beta chains originate from one sample sequenced in a study of CD8+ T cells in alopecia areata. cDNA prepared by RNA extraction and subsequent reverse transcription served as the template for sequencing. Repertoires were generated with immunoSEQ multiplex PCR, while TCRdb's copy carries only in-frame clones and drops some. The sample yields about 130,000 clones, more than 40% seen once. Here the sequenced sample was CD8+ T cells sorted from blood, taken at week 0. The source is a human donor with alopecia areata.

V usage is TRBV29-1 and J usage is TRBJ2-7; no clear D gene. CDR1 and CDR2 (germline): SQVTM, ANQGSEA. Trimming shortened V by 5 bases and J by 0 bases, and 11 bases separated the two germline ends. The CDR3 consists of 13 residues. DNA of the CDR3: TGCAGCGTTTCCTCGCCGACCTCCTACGAGCAGTACTTC. Protein: CSVSSPTSYEQYF.

This clone has only one observation. The chain carries TRBV9 and TRBJ2-3; 13 nucleotides agree with TRBD2. There are 17 residues in the CDR3. CDR1 is SGDLS, CDR2 YYNGEE, per germline. The ends lost 3 bases at V and 8 bases at J; junction bases unmatched: 12. Here the CDR3 DNA reads TGTGCCAGCAGCGGGTCGACTAGCGGGGGGCCTGATGGTACGCAGTATTTT. Its protein is CASSGSTSGGPDGTQYF.

This clone was detected only a few times. This sequence joins TRBV7-9 and TRBJ1-1; D unresolved. CDR3 length equals 13 residues. Per the germline V gene, CDR1 is SEHNR and CDR2 is FQNEAQ (reference sequence). V was shortened by 1 base and J by 6 bases, with 9 bases between the two germline ends. Here the CDR3 DNA reads TGTGCCAGCAGCTTAGTAGGGATGGCTGAAGCTTTCTTT. Protein product: CASSLVGMAEAFF.

V is TRBV19 and J is TRBJ1-5; D is undetermined. The V and J ends lost 7 bases and 5 bases respectively, with 18 bases between them. The CDR3 extends over 15 amino acids. Germline CDR1 and CDR2: LNHDA and SQIVND (reference sequence). CDR3 amino acids: CASTYMLGAHQPQHF. DNA for the CDR3: TGTGCCAGTACCTATATGTTGGGAGCACATCAGCCCCAGCATTTT.

With respect to this clone: The same CDR3 can be traced to other DNA sequences in this sample. This sequence joins TRBV29-1 and TRBJ2-5; the D gene is possibly TRBD2 (6 bases). Trimming removed 2 bases at V and 5 bases at J, with 18 bases between. This CDR3 region has 15 residues. Germline V lookup: CDR1 SQVTM, CDR2 ANQGSEA. The CDR3 spells CSVESSAAGVETQYF. For the CDR3, the DNA is TGCAGCGTTGAATCCTCAGCAGCGGGCGTGGAGACCCAGTACTTC.

The CDR3 DNA follows: TGTGCCAGCAGTGGACGGACAGGGGCGAGGGCCTACGAGCAGTACTTC. Translation gives CASSGRTGARAYEQYF. V gene TRBV27 combines with J gene TRBJ2-7, with TRBD1 identical over 9 bases. Looked up from germline, CDR1 is MNHEY and CDR2 is SMNVEV (reference sequence). The CDR3 runs to 16 residues. V dropped 5 bases and J dropped 2; count of bases not matched to a gene: 10.

J is TRBJ2-7 and V is TRBV5-1, with 7 bases fitting TRBD1. J gave up 3 bases and V 2 bases, and 8 bases lay outside the gene matches. CDR3 size: 15 residues. CDR1 is SGHRS, CDR2 YFSETQ, per germline. The CDR3 bases are TGCGCCAGCAGCTTCCCCACAGGGGCTAACTACGAGCAGTACTTC. Its protein is CASSFPTGANYEQYF. The full variable domain, rest sourced from reference TRBV5-1 and TRBJ2-7, is KAGVTQTPRYLIKTRGQQVTLSCSPISGHRSVSWYQQTPGQGLQFLFEYFSETQRNKGNFPGRFSGRQFSNSRSEMNVSTLELGDSALYLCASSFPTGANYEQYFGPGTRLTVT.

This chain joins TRBV6-5 and TRBJ1-2; D may be TRBD1 (6 bases). Trimming shortened V by 4 bases and J by 3 bases, and 15 bases separated the two germline ends. The length of the CDR3 is 15 residues. Germline lookup yields CDR1 MNHEY and CDR2 SVGAGI. The DNA of the CDR3 is TGTGCCAGCAGTTTTGTTGAGGACAGCGACTATGGCTACACCTTC. It specifies CASSFVEDSDYGYTF.

The CDR3 DNA is TGCAGCGTTGCCCCAAGCGGGGGGGCCTACGAGCAGTACTTC. Translated: CSVAPSGGAYEQYF. The gene calls are TRBV29-1 and TRBJ2-7; 10 bases map to TRBD2. V lost 4 bases and J lost 2; bases outside the gene matches: 5. This CDR3 is built from 14 residues. The germline gives CDR1 SQVTM, CDR2 ANQGSEA.